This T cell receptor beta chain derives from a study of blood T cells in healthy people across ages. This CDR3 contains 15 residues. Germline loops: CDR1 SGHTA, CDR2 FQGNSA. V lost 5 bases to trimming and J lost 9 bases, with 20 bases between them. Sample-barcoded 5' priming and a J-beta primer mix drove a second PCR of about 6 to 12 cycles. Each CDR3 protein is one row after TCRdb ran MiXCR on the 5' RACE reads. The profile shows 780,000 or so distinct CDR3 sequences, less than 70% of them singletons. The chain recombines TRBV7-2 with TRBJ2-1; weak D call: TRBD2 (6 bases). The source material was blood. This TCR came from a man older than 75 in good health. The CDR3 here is CASSVQQTRLSEQFF. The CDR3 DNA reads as TGTGCCAGCAGCGTACAGCAGACTAGGCTGAGTGAGCAGTTCTTC.